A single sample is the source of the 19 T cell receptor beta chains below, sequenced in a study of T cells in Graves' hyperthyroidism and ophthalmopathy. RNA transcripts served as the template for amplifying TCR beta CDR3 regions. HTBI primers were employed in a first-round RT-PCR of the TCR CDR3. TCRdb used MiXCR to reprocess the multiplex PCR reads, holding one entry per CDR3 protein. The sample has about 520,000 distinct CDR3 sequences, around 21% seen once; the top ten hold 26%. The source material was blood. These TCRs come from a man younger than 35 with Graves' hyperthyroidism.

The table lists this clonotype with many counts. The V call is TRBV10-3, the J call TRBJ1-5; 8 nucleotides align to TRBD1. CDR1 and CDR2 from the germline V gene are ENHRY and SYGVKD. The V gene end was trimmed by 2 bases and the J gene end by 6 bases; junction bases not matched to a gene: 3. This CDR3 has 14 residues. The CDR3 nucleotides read TGTGCCATCAGTGAGAAGACAGGGGCTCAGCCCCAGCATTTT. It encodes CAISEKTGAQPQHF.

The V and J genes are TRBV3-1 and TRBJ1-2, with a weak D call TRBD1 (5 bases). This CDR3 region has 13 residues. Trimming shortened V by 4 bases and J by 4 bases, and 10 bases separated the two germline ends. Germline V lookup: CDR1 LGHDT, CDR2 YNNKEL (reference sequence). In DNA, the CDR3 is TGTGCCAGCAGCCTCGGGGACGGCTATGGCTACACCTTC. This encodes CASSLGDGYGYTF.

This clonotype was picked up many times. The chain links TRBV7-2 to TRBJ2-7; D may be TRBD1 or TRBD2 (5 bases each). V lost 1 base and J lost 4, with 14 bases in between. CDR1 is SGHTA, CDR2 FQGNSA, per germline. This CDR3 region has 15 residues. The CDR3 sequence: CASSLGTGTLYEQYF. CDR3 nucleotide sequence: TGTGCCAGCAGCTTAGGAACGGGGACCCTTTACGAGCAGTACTTC.

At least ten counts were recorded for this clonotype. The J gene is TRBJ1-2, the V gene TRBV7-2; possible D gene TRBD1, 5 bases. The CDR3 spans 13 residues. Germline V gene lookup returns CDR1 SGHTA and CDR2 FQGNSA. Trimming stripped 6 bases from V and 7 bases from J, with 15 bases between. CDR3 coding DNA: TGTGCCAGCAGTTGGGACGGGGGGACTGGCTACACCTTC. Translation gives CASSWDGGTGYTF. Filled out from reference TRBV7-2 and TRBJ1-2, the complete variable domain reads GAGVSQSPSNKVTEKGKDVELRCDPISGHTALYWYRQSLGQGLEFLIYFQGNSAPDKSGLPSDRFSAERTGGSVSTLTIQRTQQEDSAVYLCASSWDGGTGYTFGSGTRLTVV.

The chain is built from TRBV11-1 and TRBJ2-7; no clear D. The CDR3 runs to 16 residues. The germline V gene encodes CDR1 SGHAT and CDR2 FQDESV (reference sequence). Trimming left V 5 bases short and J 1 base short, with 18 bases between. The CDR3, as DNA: TGTGCCAGCAGCCTAAGGTGGCAGAAAACATCCTACGAGCAGTACTTC. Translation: CASSLRWQKTSYEQYF. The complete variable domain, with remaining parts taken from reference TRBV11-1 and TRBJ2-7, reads EAEVAQSPRYKITEKSQAVAFWCDPISGHATLYWYRQILGQGPELLVQFQDESVVDDSQLPKDRFSAERLKGVDSTLKIQPAELGDSAMYLCASSLRWQKTSYEQYFGPGTRLTVT.

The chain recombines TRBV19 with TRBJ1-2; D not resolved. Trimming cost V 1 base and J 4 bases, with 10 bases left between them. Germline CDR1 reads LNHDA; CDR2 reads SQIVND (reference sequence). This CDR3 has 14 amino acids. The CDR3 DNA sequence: TGTGCCAGTAGTATAGTGCTGGATTTCTATGGCTACACCTTC. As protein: CASSIVLDFYGYTF.

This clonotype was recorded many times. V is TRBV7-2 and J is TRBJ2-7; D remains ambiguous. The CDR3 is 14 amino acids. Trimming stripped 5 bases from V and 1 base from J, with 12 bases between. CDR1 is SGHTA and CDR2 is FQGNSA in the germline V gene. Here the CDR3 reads CASSEGRMSYEQYF. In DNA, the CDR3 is TGTGCCAGCAGCGAAGGTCGGATGTCCTACGAGCAGTACTTC.

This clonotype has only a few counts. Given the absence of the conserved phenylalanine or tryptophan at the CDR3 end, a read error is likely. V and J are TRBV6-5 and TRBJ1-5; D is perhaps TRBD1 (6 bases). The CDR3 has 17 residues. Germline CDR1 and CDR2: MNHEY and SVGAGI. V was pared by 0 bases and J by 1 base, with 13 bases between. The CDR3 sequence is CASSYSMGARSNQPQHV. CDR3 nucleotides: TGTGCCAGCAGTTACTCGATGGGGGCGCGGAGCAATCAGCCCCAGCATGTT.

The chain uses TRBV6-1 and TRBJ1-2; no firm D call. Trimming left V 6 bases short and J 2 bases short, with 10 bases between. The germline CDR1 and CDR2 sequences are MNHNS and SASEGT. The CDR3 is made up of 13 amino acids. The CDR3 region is CASRETTNYGYTF. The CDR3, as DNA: TGTGCCAGCAGAGAGACAACGAACTATGGCTACACCTTC.

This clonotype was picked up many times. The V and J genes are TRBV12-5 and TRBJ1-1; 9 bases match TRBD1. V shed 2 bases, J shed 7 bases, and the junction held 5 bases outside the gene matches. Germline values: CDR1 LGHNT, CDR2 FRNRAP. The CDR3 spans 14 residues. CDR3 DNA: TGTGCTAGTGGTTTGCTACCGGGACAGGGTGAAGCTTTCTTT. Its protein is CASGLLPGQGEAFF.

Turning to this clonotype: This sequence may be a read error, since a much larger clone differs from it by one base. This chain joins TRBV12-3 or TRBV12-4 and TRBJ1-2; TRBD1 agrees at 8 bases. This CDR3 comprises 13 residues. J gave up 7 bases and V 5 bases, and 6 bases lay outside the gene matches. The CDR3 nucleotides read TGTGCCAGCAGTCGTTCAGGGGGCGGTGGCTACACCTTC. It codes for CASSRSGGGGYTF.

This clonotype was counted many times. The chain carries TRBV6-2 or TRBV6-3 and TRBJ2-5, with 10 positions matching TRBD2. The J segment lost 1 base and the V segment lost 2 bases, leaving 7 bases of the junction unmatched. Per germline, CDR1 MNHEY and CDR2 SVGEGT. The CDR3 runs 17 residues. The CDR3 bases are TGTGCCAGCAGTTACCAAAGACTAGCGGGTTTCCAAGAGACCCAGTACTTC. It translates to CASSYQRLAGFQETQYF.

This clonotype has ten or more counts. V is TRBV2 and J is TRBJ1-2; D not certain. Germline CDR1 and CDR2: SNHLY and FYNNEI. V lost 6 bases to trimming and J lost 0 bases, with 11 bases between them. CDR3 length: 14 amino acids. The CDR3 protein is CASRTFGANYGYTF. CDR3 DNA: TGTGCCAGCAGGACCTTCGGGGCTAACTATGGCTACACCTTC.

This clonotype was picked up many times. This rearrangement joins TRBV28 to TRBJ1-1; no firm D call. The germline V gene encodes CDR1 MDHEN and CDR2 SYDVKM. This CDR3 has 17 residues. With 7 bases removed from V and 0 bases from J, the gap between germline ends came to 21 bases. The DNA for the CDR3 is TGTGCCAGCAATTGGTACTCCAGGCTATCGATGAACACTGAAGCTTTCTTT. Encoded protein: CASNWYSRLSMNTEAFF.

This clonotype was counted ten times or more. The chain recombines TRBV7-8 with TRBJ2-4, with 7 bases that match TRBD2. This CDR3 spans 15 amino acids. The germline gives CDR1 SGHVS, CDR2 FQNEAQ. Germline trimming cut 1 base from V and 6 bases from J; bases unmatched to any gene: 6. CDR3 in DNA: TGTGCCAGCAGCTTAGTGGGAGGGATGGGAAACATTCAGTACTTC. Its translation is CASSLVGGMGNIQYF.

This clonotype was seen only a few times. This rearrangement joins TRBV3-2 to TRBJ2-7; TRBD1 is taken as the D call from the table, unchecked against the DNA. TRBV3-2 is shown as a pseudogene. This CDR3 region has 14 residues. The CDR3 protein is CASSQQRTGYEQYF. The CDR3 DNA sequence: TGTGCCAGCAGCCAGCAAAGGACAGGCTACGAGCAGTACTTC.

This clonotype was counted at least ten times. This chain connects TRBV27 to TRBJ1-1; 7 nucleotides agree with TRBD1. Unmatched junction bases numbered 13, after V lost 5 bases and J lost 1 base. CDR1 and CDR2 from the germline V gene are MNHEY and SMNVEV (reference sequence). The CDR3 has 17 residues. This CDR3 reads CASSGGRGRGRNTEAFF. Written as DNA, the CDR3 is TGTGCCAGCAGTGGAGGGCGGGGGAGGGGGCGGAACACTGAAGCTTTCTTT.

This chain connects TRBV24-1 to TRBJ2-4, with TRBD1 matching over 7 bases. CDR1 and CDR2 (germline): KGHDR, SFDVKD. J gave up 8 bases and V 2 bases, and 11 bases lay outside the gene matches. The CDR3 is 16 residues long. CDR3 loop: CATSDSGDRRRDIQYF. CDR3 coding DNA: TGTGCCACCAGTGATTCCGGGGACAGAAGAAGGGACATTCAGTACTTC.

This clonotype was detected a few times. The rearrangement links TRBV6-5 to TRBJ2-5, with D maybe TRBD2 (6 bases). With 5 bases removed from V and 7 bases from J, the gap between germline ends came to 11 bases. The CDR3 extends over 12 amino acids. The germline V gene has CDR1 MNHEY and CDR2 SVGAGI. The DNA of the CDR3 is TGTGCCAGCAGTACTAGCTCTGGGACCCAGTACTTC. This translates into CASSTSSGTQYF.